The 4 T cell receptor beta chains below come from one sample, sequenced in a study of blood T cell repertoires in COVID-19 (dated by TCRdb to 2020 to 2022). Receptor libraries were prepared by the immunoSEQ multiplex PCR assay. TCRdb's version of the immuneACCESS table is confined to in-frame rearrangements and falls short of the full clone set. An unresolved V gene accounts for under half of the shortfall where checked; the remainder is of unknown origin. The sample table records some 100,000 clones; 85% to 95% of these occur just once. 5.7% of the sample comes from the top ten. Material: peripheral blood. These receptor sequences come from a man in his fifties or sixties with active COVID-19.

CDR3 DNA sequence: TGTGCCAGCAGCCTGGGAGTAGGCACAGATACGCAGTATTTT. Translated: CASSLGVGTDTQYF. The rearrangement links TRBV2 to TRBJ2-3, with D perhaps matching TRBD2 (5 bases). Germline assignment: CDR1 SNHLY and CDR2 FYNNEI. The V and J ends lost 6 bases and 1 base respectively, with 11 bases between them. The length of the CDR3 is 14 residues.

The rearrangement uses TRBV11-3 and TRBJ2-1; unclear D gene. The CDR3 is 12 residues long. Germline lookup yields CDR1 SGHNT and CDR2 YENEEA. The V and J ends lost 0 bases and 9 bases respectively, with 6 bases between them. CDR3 loop: CASSLDLSEQFF. The CDR3 coding sequence is TGTGCCAGCAGCTTAGATTTGAGTGAGCAGTTCTTC.

This chain connects TRBV6-2 or TRBV6-3 to TRBJ2-7, with 9 bases identical to TRBD2. The CDR3 sequence is 17 residues long. CDR1 and CDR2 (germline): MNHEY, SVGEGT. Germline trimming cut 0 bases from V and 1 base from J; bases unmatched to any gene: 7. As DNA, the CDR3 is TGTGCCAGCAGTTACTCGTGGTTTAGCGGGAGATCCTACGAGCAGTACTTC. Translated, it gives CASSYSWFSGRSYEQYF.

V usage is TRBV9 and J usage is TRBJ1-3; 8 nucleotides agree with TRBD1. V lost 3 bases, J lost 0 bases, and 8 bases stayed unmatched. Germline CDR1 reads SGDLS; CDR2 reads YYNGEE. There are 17 residues in the CDR3. The CDR3 sequence is CASSARQGANSGNTIYF. For the CDR3, the DNA is TGTGCCAGCAGCGCGCGCCAGGGGGCTAACTCTGGAAACACCATATATTTT.